A single TCR beta chain is shown here with its context. Its specificity is unknown. These data come from a study of cytomegalovirus exposure and HLA in healthy donors. Overall study results and limits: The study put 150 to 200 TCR beta chains on its list as cytomegalovirus-associated. The classifier, whose performance was assessed in both the original and validation cohorts, reportedly diagnosed cytomegalovirus status with high specificity and sensitivity. A prior analysis recorded that most TCR beta V segments were productive about 90% or about 30% of the time.

Each donor was nominally healthy when sampled (though unrecorded immune exposures were likely). The PCR was carried out with 60 Vbeta primers and 13 Jbeta primers. Using immunoSEQ multiplex PCR, the repertoire was profiled, and TCRdb retains in-frame clones only, with some absent. Seen in this sample are approximately 150,000 clones; the ten most common clones hold 2.2%. Sequencing was performed on PBMCs. This TCR came from a woman in her late teens or twenties in good health and CMV-seronegative.

The CDR3 DNA sequence: TGCGCCAGCAGCCAGTCTGCAGATACGCAGTATTTT. Translating it yields CASSQSADTQYF. The V and J genes are TRBV5-1 and TRBJ2-3; D call uncertain. The CDR3 spans 12 residues. Germline V gene sequence: CDR1 SGHRS, CDR2 YFSETQ. V was cut by 4 bases and J by 4 bases, with 7 bases left in between.